Presented here are 25 T cell receptor beta chains from one specimen sequenced in a study of Graves' ophthalmopathy and Graves' hyperthyroidism. The authors amplified TCR beta CDR3 regions from RNA transcripts. Following a first-round RT-PCR that used HTBI primers, a second-round multiplex PCR was carried out. TCRdb re-derived calls from the multiplex PCR reads in MiXCR, one entry per CDR3 protein. The profile shows almost 750,000 distinct CDR3 sequences, approximately 40% of them singletons. The sequenced sample was peripheral blood. The receptors were sampled from an adult man with Graves' ophthalmopathy.

With respect to this clonotype: Germline is not matched at one junction end, which may reflect a read error. The V call is TRBV5-1, the J call TRBJ2-5; 7 nucleotides align to TRBD1. CDR1 is SGHRS and CDR2 is YFSETQ in the germline V gene. The CDR3 contains 15 residues. The CDR3 here is CASSFDRAVGETQYF. The CDR3 DNA sequence: TGTGCCAGCAGCTTTGACAGGGCAGTTGGGGAGACCCAGTACTTC.

The chain couples TRBV7-2 to TRBJ1-5; 9 positions agree with TRBD1. CDR1 and CDR2 from the germline V gene are SGHTA and FQGNSA. J lost 6 bases, V lost 6 bases, and 6 bases had no gene match. CDR3 length: 14 amino acids. The CDR3 loop reads CASRFGQGSQPQHF. The CDR3 DNA reads TGTGCCAGCAGATTTGGACAGGGGAGTCAGCCCCAGCATTTT.

This rearrangement joins TRBV7-1 to TRBJ1-1; possibly TRBD1 for D (5 bases). TRBV7-1 counts as an open reading frame of uncertain function. V shed 5 bases and J shed 1 base, with 14 bases lying between them. This CDR3 contains 15 residues. In DNA, the CDR3 is TGTGCCAGCAGCGTCGACCCGGGACCGAACACTGAAGCTTTCTTT. Translating it yields CASSVDPGPNTEAFF.

The rearrangement links TRBV19 to TRBJ1-2; tentative D call: TRBD1 (6 bases). CDR1 is LNHDA and CDR2 is SQIVND in the germline V gene (reference sequence). The CDR3 extends over 11 amino acids. The CDR3 DNA reads as TGTGCTACGGGACATAACTATGGCTACACCTTC. Residues: CATGHNYGYTF.

The CDR3 sequence: CSASGWRYNEQFF. In DNA form, the CDR3 reads TGCAGTGCTAGCGGGTGGAGGTACAATGAGCAGTTCTTT. The chain recombines TRBV20-1 with TRBJ1-1; D unclear. The CDR3 covers 13 residues. Between the trimmed V and J ends, which lost 3 bases and 14 bases, there was a span of 22 bases. The germline V gene has CDR1 DFQATT and CDR2 SNEGSKA (reference sequence).

About this clonotype itself: A much larger clone lies one base from this, so it may be a read error. Because the CDR3 is missing its conserved closing phenylalanine or tryptophan, this is likely a read error. The CDR3 nucleotides read TGCAGTGCTATCCCCGGCGACACCACCTCCTACGAGCAGTACTGC. It codes for CSAIPGDTTSYEQYC. This chain connects TRBV20-1 to TRBJ2-7; D remains unclear. With 4 bases removed from V and 0 bases from J, the gap between germline ends came to 16 bases. Germline V gene data show CDR1 as DFQATT and CDR2 as SNEGSKA (reference sequence). The CDR3 is 15 residues long.

On this clonotype: At one of its ends the junction is not consistent with the germline gene, which may arise from a read error. The chain carries TRBV7-9 and TRBJ2-2; D may correspond to TRBD1 or TRBD2 (5 bases each). Looked up from germline, CDR1 is SEHNR and CDR2 is FQNEAQ (reference sequence). This CDR3 is built from 12 residues. The CDR3 DNA reads TGTGCCAGCAGCCCGTCCATGGGGGAGCAGTTTTTT. This encodes CASSPSMGEQFF. Supplemented by reference TRBV7-9 and TRBJ2-2, the full variable domain reads DTGVSQNPRHKITKRGQNVTFRCDPISEHNRLYWYRQTLGQGPEFLTYFQNEAQLEKSRLLSDRFSAERPKGSFSTLEIQRTEQGDSAMYLCASSPSMGEQFFGEGSRLTVL.

This clonotype was observed many times. V and J are TRBV10-3 and TRBJ2-7; 8 bases align to TRBD2. This CDR3 has 12 residues. The germline V gene has CDR1 ENHRY and CDR2 SYGVKD. The trim removed 7 bases at V and 6 bases at J, leaving 5 bases unmatched. The CDR3 DNA follows: TGTGCCATCAAAAGCGGGAGCACCGAGCAGTACTTC. It codes for CAIKSGSTEQYF.

The genes are TRBV2 and TRBJ2-5; D is unclear. The CDR3 runs to 11 residues. Germline CDR1 SNHLY, CDR2 FYNNEI. Trimming cost V 0 bases and J 5 bases, with 1 base left between them. DNA of the CDR3: TGTGCCAGCAGTGAAGCCGAGACCCAGTACTTC. Its protein is CASSEAETQYF.

Ten or more counts support this clonotype. The chain couples TRBV2 to TRBJ2-6, with TRBD1 as a possible D gene (6 bases). V lost 6 bases to trimming and J lost 1 base, with 10 bases between them. Germline V CDR1 and CDR2: SNHLY, FYNNEI. The CDR3 runs to 15 residues. CDR3: CASRQGTSGANVLTF. Here the CDR3 DNA reads TGTGCCAGCAGGCAGGGGACATCTGGGGCCAACGTCCTGACTTTC.

This clonotype has only a few counts. The chain combines TRBV5-1 with TRBJ1-1, with D unclear. Trimming pared 2 bases from V and 11 bases from J, leaving 28 bases between. The CDR3 has 17 amino acids. Germline V lookup: CDR1 SGHRS, CDR2 YFSETQ. DNA of the CDR3: TGCGCCAGCAGCTTCACGACGGGCGCCGGTTTAAACACGGGGGCTTTCTTT. Translation: CASSFTTGAGLNTGAFF.

The chain is built from TRBV29-1 and TRBJ1-4, with D tentatively TRBD1 (5 bases). CDR3 length: 12 amino acids. Trimming pared 6 bases from V and 7 bases from J, leaving 12 bases between. The germline CDR1 and CDR2 sequences are SQVTM and ANQGSEA. The CDR3 loop is CSVGEGPEKLFF. DNA of the CDR3: TGCAGCGTAGGTGAGGGACCTGAAAAACTGTTTTTT.

A note on this clonotype: With a much larger clone just one base away, this may be a read error. The V call is TRBV2, the J call TRBJ1-2; D gene uncertain. CDR1 and CDR2 from the germline V gene are SNHLY and FYNNEI. This CDR3 comprises 14 residues. The CDR3 spells CASSEAGGNYSYTF. CDR3 coding DNA: TGTGCCAGCAGTGAGGCCGGCGGGAACTATAGCTACACCTTC.

The chain carries TRBV7-9 and TRBJ2-2; no clear D gene. The CDR3 loop spans 16 amino acids. Germline loops: CDR1 SEHNR, CDR2 FQNEAQ (reference sequence). With 2 bases removed from V and 0 bases from J, the gap between germline ends came to 10 bases. The CDR3 region has the DNA TGTGCCAGCAGCTTACAGGCTACCGCGAACACCGGGGAGCTGTTTTTT. Translation gives CASSLQATANTGELFF.

This chain connects TRBV10-3 to TRBJ1-5; D not certain. This CDR3 is 16 amino acids long. CDR1 and CDR2 from the germline V gene are ENHRY and SYGVKD. Trimming stripped 0 bases from V and 0 bases from J, with 9 bases between. CDR3 coding DNA: TGTGCCATCAGTGAGTCATCGGTAATTAGCAATCAGCCCCAGCATTTT. Translation gives CAISESSVISNQPQHF.

With respect to this clonotype: Since a much larger clone is just one base distant, this may be a read error. The chain joins TRBV7-9 to TRBJ1-6; tentative D call: TRBD1 (6 bases). The CDR3 length is 15 residues. In germline, CDR1 is SEHNR, CDR2 FQNEAQ (reference sequence). The CDR3 DNA reads as TGTGCCGGCAGCCCGCGAATGGGGGCTAATTCACCCCTCCACTTT. Its translation is CAGSPRMGANSPLHF.

The chain carries TRBV7-9 and TRBJ2-2; no clear D gene. The length of the CDR3 is 14 residues. V lost 6 bases, J lost 4 bases, and 12 bases lay in between. Looked up from germline, CDR1 is SEHNR and CDR2 is FQNEAQ (reference sequence). The CDR3 DNA is TGTGCCAGCAGTTTATCAAGTCTCACCGGGGAGCTGTTTTTT. Amino acid sequence: CASSLSSLTGELFF.

On this clonotype itself: The junction differs from germline at one of its ends, possibly a read error. J is TRBJ1-5 and V is TRBV28; D is perhaps TRBD1 (5 bases). This CDR3 comprises 12 residues. Germline-derived CDR1 and CDR2 are MDHEN and SYDVKM. CDR3 DNA sequence: TGTGCCAGCAGTTTAGCTACAGGAGTAAATGATTTT. It yields the protein CASSLATGVNDF.

The V and J genes are TRBV2 and TRBJ1-4; maybe TRBD1 (5 bases). With 6 bases removed from V and 11 bases from J, the gap between germline ends came to 16 bases. Germline V gene sequence: CDR1 SNHLY, CDR2 FYNNEI. This CDR3 region has 13 residues. CDR3 region: CASSLGVGDKLFF. Here the CDR3 DNA reads TGTGCCAGCAGCCTAGGAGTGGGGGATAAACTGTTTTTT.

J is TRBJ1-1 and V is TRBV5-5; 7 positions agree with TRBD1. Germline V gene sequence: CDR1 SGHKS, CDR2 YYEKEE (reference sequence). Germline trimming cut 0 bases from V and 7 bases from J; bases unmatched to any gene: 3. The CDR3 contains 13 residues. This CDR3 reads CASSLAQGIEAFF. Here the CDR3 DNA reads TGTGCCAGCAGCTTGGCACAGGGGATTGAAGCTTTCTTT.

This clonotype has only a few counts. The chain links TRBV7-3 to TRBJ1-1; possibly TRBD1 for D (5 bases). Germline-derived CDR1 and CDR2 are SGHTA and FQGTGA. The CDR3 is 16 residues long. V shed 0 bases and J shed 2 bases, with 13 bases lying between them. The CDR3 region has the DNA TGTGCCAGCAGCTTAACCCCGCAGGGAAGAAACACTGAAGCTTTCTTT. Translating gives CASSLTPQGRNTEAFF.

The V gene is TRBV29-1, the J gene TRBJ2-5; no reliable D call. CDR1 and CDR2 from the germline V gene are SQVTM and ANQGSEA. V lost 8 bases and J lost 5, with 15 bases in between. The CDR3 sequence is 12 residues long. The CDR3 reads CSPARIGETQYF. The CDR3 DNA sequence: TGCAGCCCAGCCAGGATCGGGGAGACCCAGTACTTC. Full variable domain (outside the CDR3, taken from reference TRBV29-1 and TRBJ2-5): SAVISQKPSRDICQRGTSLTIQCQVDSQVTMMFWYRQQPGQSLTLIATANQGSEATYESGFVIDKFPISRPNLTFSTLTVSNMSPEDSSIYLCSPARIGETQYFGPGTRLLVL.

This clonotype was seen ten or more times. The chain is built from TRBV20-1 and TRBJ1-6; weak D call: TRBD1 (6 bases). V gave up 2 bases and J gave up 9 bases, with 11 bases separating them. The CDR3 loop spans 13 amino acids. CDR1 is DFQATT and CDR2 is SNEGSKA in the germline V gene (reference sequence). The CDR3 sequence: CSARSLDSSPLHF. The CDR3 nucleotides are TGCAGTGCTAGAAGCCTGGACAGTTCACCCCTCCACTTT.

The chain employs TRBV19 and TRBJ2-2; 9 nucleotides agree with TRBD2. The CDR3 runs 16 residues. CDR1 is LNHDA and CDR2 is SQIVND in the germline V gene (reference sequence). V was pared by 5 bases and J by 0 bases, with 4 bases of the junction left unmatched. This chain's CDR3 is CASSSLAGPNTGELFF. CDR3 bases: TGTGCCAGTAGTTCCCTAGCGGGACCGAACACCGGGGAGCTGTTTTTT.

As regards this clonotype: Compared with germline, one end of the junction differs, possibly owing to a read error. The chain recombines TRBV24-1 with TRBJ1-5, with D maybe TRBD1 (6 bases). CDR3 size: 16 residues. CDR1 and CDR2 from the germline V gene are KGHDR and SFDVKD. In DNA form, the CDR3 reads TGTGCCAGCAGTTCTCAGGACAGTAATAGCAATCAGCCCCAGCATTTT. Encoded protein: CASSSQDSNSNQPQHF.